The TCR beta chain under discussion was sequenced for a study of T cell repertoires in cytomegalovirus infection. On the study more broadly: Recently identified HLA-C-restricted and well-studied HLA-B-restricted CMV epitopes were used. Study-level findings and limits: HLA-C-restricted CMV-specific TCR beta clonotypes prevailed in the ex vivo response. The cumulative frequency of public TCR beta families identified carriers of CMV plus the relevant HLA.

A word on this clonotype: The antigen remains unidentified.

V was trimmed by 5 bases and J by 3 bases, leaving 11 bases between them. The length of the CDR3 is 14 residues. Germline-derived CDR1 and CDR2 are SGHTA and FQGTGA. TCRdb processed the reads anew with MiXCR; each CDR3 protein has one entry. The sample consists of about 920,000 distinct CDR3 sequences, 31% of them appearing once. The input for sequencing was cultured CD8+ T cells from PBMCs, taken from culture after CMV antigen stimulation. The chain is built from TRBV7-3 and TRBJ2-1; D tentatively reads TRBD1 or TRBD2 (5 bases each). The receptor comes from a human donor in good health (CMV status not recorded). Some clones in this sample may be carry-over from other donors' samples. CDR3 nucleotides: TGTGCCAGCAGCCGGTCGGGGCTCTACAATGAGCAGTTCTTC. Encoded protein: CASSRSGLYNEQFF.